This T cell receptor (beta chain) was sequenced for a study of technical replicates of blood from a handful of donors (dated 2017 in TCRdb). As to this clone: Its antigen is not yet known. No much larger clone exists at a distance of one base, and base qualities are not known.

Preparation of the library involved the immunoSEQ multiplex PCR assay. TCRdb took over this immuneACCESS table, retaining in-frame rearrangements with V and J assigned. Such tables are incomplete; in checked studies, under half of the missing clones stem from an unresolved V gene, and the remainder is unexplained. The sample data list about 74,000 clones, and nearly 97% of these were observed just once. The biggest ten clones account for around 0.37% of the sample. Deletion took 1 base off V and 6 bases off J, with a span of 16 bases between the germline ends. From the cysteine through the phenylalanine, the CDR3 covers 16 amino acids. The kept DNA is CDR3 alone, 48 bases in frame from the first base. CDR1 and CDR2 (MDHEN, SYDVKM) derive from the germline V gene.

The sample was T cells isolated from PBMCs. Recombination joined TRBV28 with TRBJ2-1, and possibly TRBD2, on 5 matching bases. The source is a human donor in good health. The CDR3 in this case is CASSLLEWSAGNEQFF. The DNA reads TGTGCCAGCAGTTTATTAGAGTGGAGTGCGGGCAATGAGCAGTTCTTC.